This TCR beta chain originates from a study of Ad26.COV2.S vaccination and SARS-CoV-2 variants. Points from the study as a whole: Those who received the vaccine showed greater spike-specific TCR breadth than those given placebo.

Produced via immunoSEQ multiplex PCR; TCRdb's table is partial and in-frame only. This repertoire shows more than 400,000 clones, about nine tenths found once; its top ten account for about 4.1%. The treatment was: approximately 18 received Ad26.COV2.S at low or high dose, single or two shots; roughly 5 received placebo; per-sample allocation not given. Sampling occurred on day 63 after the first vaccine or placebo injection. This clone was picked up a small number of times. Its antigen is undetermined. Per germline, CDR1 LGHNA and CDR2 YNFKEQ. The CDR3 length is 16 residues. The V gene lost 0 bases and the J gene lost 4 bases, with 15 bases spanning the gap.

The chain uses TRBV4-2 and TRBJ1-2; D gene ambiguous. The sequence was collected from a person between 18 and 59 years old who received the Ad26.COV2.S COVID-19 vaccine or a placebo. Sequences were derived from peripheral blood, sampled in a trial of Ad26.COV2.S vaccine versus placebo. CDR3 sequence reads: CASSQDRGWTIYGYTF. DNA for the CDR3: TGTGCCAGCAGCCAAGATCGTGGCTGGACCATCTATGGCTACACCTTC.